What follows are 13 T cell receptor beta chains derived from one specimen sequenced in a study of OX40 agonist ivuxolimab in advanced cancers. Repertoires were generated with immunoSEQ multiplex PCR, while TCRdb's copy carries only in-frame clones and drops some. The repertoire consists of fewer than 120,000 clones, with approximately 89% occurring once and the leading ten covering approximately 0.29%. Here the sequenced sample was CD4+ or CD8+ T cells sorted from blood, taken in a trial of the OX40 agonist ivuxolimab. Receptor source: an adult with an advanced solid tumor such as melanoma, head and neck, liver or kidney cancer.

Written as DNA, the CDR3 is TGTGCCAGCAGCTCAGGACAGGGCCAGGAAGAGCAGTTCTTC. This gives the protein CASSSGQGQEEQFF. The V gene is TRBV7-9, the J gene TRBJ2-1; 8 nucleotides line up with TRBD1. This CDR3 comprises 14 residues. The germline CDR1 and CDR2 sequences are SEHNR and FQNEAQ (reference sequence). After removal of 4 bases from V and 10 bases from J, the junction contained 9 bases not matched to a gene.

The chain employs TRBV11-2 and TRBJ2-1; D is uncertain. The V end was cut by 5 bases, the J end by 12 bases, with 17 bases between. This CDR3 has 13 amino acids. Germline values: CDR1 SGHAT, CDR2 FQNNGV. The CDR3, as DNA: TGTGCCAGCAGCCCCGAATCGCGTTACCGGCAGTTCTTC. Translation gives CASSPESRYRQFF.

The chain links TRBV11-2 to TRBJ2-5, with D maybe TRBD2 (5 bases). Trimming took off 1 base at V and 2 bases at J, with 8 bases between the two ends. The CDR3 totals 14 residues. Germline V gene sequence: CDR1 SGHAT, CDR2 FQNNGV. The CDR3, as DNA: TGTGCCAGCAGCTTAGTGTGGACTCAAGAGACCCAGTACTTC. Translating it yields CASSLVWTQETQYF.

The CDR3 sequence: CASSWDWQRETQYF. The CDR3 DNA is TGTGCCAGCAGCTGGGACTGGCAGAGAGAGACCCAGTACTTC. The rearrangement joins TRBV7-2 to TRBJ2-5; D is possibly TRBD2 (6 bases). CDR1 and CDR2 (germline): SGHTA, FQGNSA. The germline V and J ends were trimmed by 4 bases and 4 bases, with 13 bases remaining between them. This CDR3 comprises 14 residues.

The J gene is TRBJ1-4, the V gene TRBV27; weak D call: TRBD1 (6 bases). CDR3 length: 15 residues. V gave up 5 bases and J gave up 0 bases, with 10 bases separating them. Germline V gene data show CDR1 as MNHEY and CDR2 as SMNVEV (reference sequence). CDR3 protein: CASSGQSATNEKLFF. Here the CDR3 DNA reads TGTGCCAGCAGTGGACAGTCTGCAACTAATGAAAAACTGTTTTTT. Combining the CDR3 with reference TRBV27 and TRBJ1-4 gives the whole variable domain EAQVTQNPRYLITVTGKKLTVTCSQNMNHEYMSWYRQDPGLGLRQIYYSMNVEVTDKGDVPEGYKVSRKEKRNFPLILESPSPNQTSLYFCASSGQSATNEKLFFGSGTQLSVL.

CDR3 region: CASSHLTGGESLRYTF. CDR3 DNA: TGCGCCAGCAGCCACCTAACAGGGGGCGAGTCCCTCCGCTACACCTTC. J is TRBJ1-2 and V is TRBV4-1, with 9 bases lining up with TRBD1. This CDR3 is built from 16 residues. With 3 bases clipped from V and 9 bases from J, the junction kept 14 bases outside the gene matches. Germline V gene lookup returns CDR1 MGHRA and CDR2 YSYEKL.

The V gene is TRBV7-3, the J gene TRBJ1-4; 9 bases align to TRBD1. CDR1 is SGHTA and CDR2 is FQGTGA in the germline V gene. The CDR3 spans 15 residues. Unmatched junction bases numbered 5, after V lost 5 bases and J lost 4 bases. CDR3 sequence reads: CASSPRTGDNEKLFF. The CDR3 coding sequence is TGTGCCAGCAGCCCCCGGACAGGGGATAATGAAAAACTGTTTTTT.

The chain couples TRBV6-1 to TRBJ2-5; 10 bases fit TRBD1. From germline, CDR1 is MNHNS and CDR2 SASEGT. With V trimmed by 2 bases and J by 5 bases, 8 bases remained unmatched. This CDR3 contains 16 residues. CDR3 coding DNA: TGTGCCAGCAGTGAACCCTGGGACAGGGGCGGCGAGACCCAGTACTTC. The encoded protein is CASSEPWDRGGETQYF.

V usage is TRBV21-1 and J usage is TRBJ2-1; TRBD2 is the table's D call, not checked against the DNA. TRBV21-1 is a documented pseudogene. The length of the CDR3 is 14 residues. In DNA, the CDR3 is TGTGCCAGCAGTATGAGGGGACTCTACAATGAGCAGTTCTTC. Translation gives CASSMRGLYNEQFF.

The chain has TRBV5-1 and TRBJ2-2, with 10 bases lining up with TRBD2. Germline V gene lookup returns CDR1 SGHRS and CDR2 YFSETQ. This CDR3 comprises 17 residues. With V trimmed by 4 bases and J by 1 base, 7 bases remained unmatched. The CDR3 region has the DNA TGCGCCAGCAGCCGAATATCTAGCGGGAGGAACACCGGGGAGCTGTTTTTT. As protein: CASSRISSGRNTGELFF.

The rearrangement joins TRBV6-6 to TRBJ1-5, with 7 positions matching TRBD1. The CDR3 sequence is 14 residues long. J lost 2 bases, V lost 7 bases, and 5 bases had no gene match. Germline CDR1 is MNHNY and CDR2 is SVGAGI (reference sequence). The CDR3 DNA follows: TGTGCCAGCACACTCGACAGGGGCAATCAGCCCCAGCATTTT. Translating it yields CASTLDRGNQPQHF.

This clone was detected once. The chain is built from TRBV7-2 and TRBJ2-3; 7 bases are shared with TRBD1. CDR1 is SGHTA and CDR2 is FQGNSA in the germline V gene. The CDR3 extends over 13 amino acids. The CDR3 loop reads CPNMTGSTDTQYF. The DNA for the CDR3 is TGTCCCAATATGACAGGGTCCACAGATACGCAGTATTTT.

This CDR3 is CSVGVPPQQGNTEAFF. In DNA, the CDR3 is TGCAGCGTCGGCGTTCCACCACAACAGGGGAACACTGAAGCTTTCTTT. V usage is TRBV29-1 and J usage is TRBJ1-1; possible D gene TRBD1, 6 bases. V was trimmed by 6 bases and J by 1 base, leaving 21 bases between them. Germline V gene lookup returns CDR1 SQVTM and CDR2 ANQGSEA. This CDR3 is built from 16 residues.